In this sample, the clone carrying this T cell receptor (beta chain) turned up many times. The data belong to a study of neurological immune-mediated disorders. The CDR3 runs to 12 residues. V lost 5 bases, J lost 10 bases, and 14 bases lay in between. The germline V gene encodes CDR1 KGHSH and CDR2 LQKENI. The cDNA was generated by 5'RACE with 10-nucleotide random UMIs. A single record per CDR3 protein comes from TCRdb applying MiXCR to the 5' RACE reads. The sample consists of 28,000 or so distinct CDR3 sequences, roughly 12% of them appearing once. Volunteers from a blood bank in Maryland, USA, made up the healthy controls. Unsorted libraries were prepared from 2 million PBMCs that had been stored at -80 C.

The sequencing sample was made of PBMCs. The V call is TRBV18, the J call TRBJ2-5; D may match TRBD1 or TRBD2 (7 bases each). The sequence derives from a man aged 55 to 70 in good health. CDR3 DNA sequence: TGTGCCAGCTCATCGGGACAGCGGGACCAGTACTTC. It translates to CASSSGQRDQYF.